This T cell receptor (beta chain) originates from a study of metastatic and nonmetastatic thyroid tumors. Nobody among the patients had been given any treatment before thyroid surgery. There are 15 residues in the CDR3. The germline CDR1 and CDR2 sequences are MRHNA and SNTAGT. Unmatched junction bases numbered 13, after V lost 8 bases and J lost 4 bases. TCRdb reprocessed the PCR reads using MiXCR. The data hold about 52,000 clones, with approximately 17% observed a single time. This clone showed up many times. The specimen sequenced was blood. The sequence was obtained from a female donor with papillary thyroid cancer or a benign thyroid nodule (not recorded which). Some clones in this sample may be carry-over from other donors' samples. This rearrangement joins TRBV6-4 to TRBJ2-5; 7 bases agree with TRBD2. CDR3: CASLPGCGRSETQYF. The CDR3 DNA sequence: TGTGCCAGCCTCCCGGGGTGCGGGAGATCAGAGACCCAGTACTTC.